These 17 T cell receptor beta chains originate from one sample sequenced in a study of siplizumab effects on memory and regulatory T cells. Assay used: immunoSEQ multiplex PCR; TCRdb lists only in-frame clones, some missing. The repertoire holds some 100,000 clones, with more than 90% as singletons. Sequencing was performed on CD4+ T cells sorted from blood. The receptors were sampled from a human donor in good health. Some clones in this sample may be carry-over from other donors' samples.

V gene TRBV6-5 combines with J gene TRBJ1-1; D gene ambiguous. This CDR3 comprises 15 residues. In germline, CDR1 is MNHEY, CDR2 SVGAGI. V was shortened by 2 bases and J by 6 bases, with 16 bases between the two germline ends. Here the CDR3 DNA reads TGTGCCAGCAGTTACAGACCGCGGGCCGCTTCTGAAGCTTTCTTT. The encoded protein is CASSYRPRAASEAFF.

The rearrangement links TRBV4-1 to TRBJ1-5, with 7 bases identical to TRBD1. Germline CDR1 and CDR2: MGHRA and YSYEKL. This CDR3 spans 16 amino acids. Trimming cost V 1 base and J 6 bases; bases outside gene matches: 9. For the CDR3, the DNA is TGCGCCAGCAGCCAAGCCCCTTACAGGGGCCCTCAGCCCCAGCATTTT. This translates into CASSQAPYRGPQPQHF.

The chain has TRBV5-4 and TRBJ2-1; 8 bases map to TRBD1. The CDR3 is 14 residues long. The J segment lost 8 bases and the V segment lost 1 base, leaving 5 bases of the junction unmatched. The germline gives CDR1 SGHNT, CDR2 YYREEE (reference sequence). CDR3 DNA: TGTGCCAGCAGCTTGTCGCAGGGGGCCGATGAGCAGTTCTTC. As protein: CASSLSQGADEQFF. Full variable domain (missing parts from reference TRBV5-4 and TRBJ2-1): ETGVTQSPTHLIKTRGQQVTLRCSSQSGHNTVSWYQQALGQGPQFIFQYYREEENGRGNFPPRFSGLQFPNYSSELNVNALELDDSALYLCASSLSQGADEQFFGPGTRLTVL.

V and J are TRBV2 and TRBJ1-1, with no clear D. This CDR3 has 16 amino acids. Deletions cut 2 bases from V and 4 bases from J, with 17 bases between. Germline V gene lookup returns CDR1 SNHLY and CDR2 FYNNEI. The DNA for the CDR3 is TGTGCCAGCAGTGAATTGTTGGGCAAGTGGAGCACTGAAGCTTTCTTT. Its translation: CASSELLGKWSTEAFF.

V gene TRBV2 combines with J gene TRBJ2-1, with 7 bases that match TRBD1. CDR3 length: 14 amino acids. The germline V gene encodes CDR1 SNHLY and CDR2 FYNNEI. Losses at the gene ends were 4 bases for V and 6 bases for J; bases not matched to a gene: 6. The CDR3 here is CASSVGQNFNEQFF. For the CDR3, the DNA is TGTGCCAGCAGTGTGGGACAGAACTTCAATGAGCAGTTCTTC.

This sequence joins TRBV2 and TRBJ1-2; D unclear. Deletions cut 10 bases from V and 8 bases from J, with 14 bases between. CDR1 and CDR2 from the germline V gene are SNHLY and FYNNEI. The CDR3 has 11 amino acids. DNA of the CDR3: TGTGCCATCGCTGAGGGAGGGGGCTACACCTTC. Encoded protein: CAIAEGGGYTF.

V gene TRBV2 combines with J gene TRBJ2-1, with D perhaps TRBD1 (6 bases). V was trimmed by 2 bases and J by 4 bases, leaving 12 bases between them. Germline V gene sequence: CDR1 SNHLY, CDR2 FYNNEI. The CDR3 extends over 15 amino acids. In DNA form, the CDR3 reads TGTGCCAGCAGTGAAACCAGGGGAATATACAATGAGCAGTTCTTC. Protein product: CASSETRGIYNEQFF.

Turning to this clone: This is likely a read error, given that the CDR3 carries no conserved phenylalanine or tryptophan at its end. This chain uses TRBV6-1 with TRBJ1-2; D is unresolved. CDR1 MNHNS and CDR2 SASEGT come from the germline V gene. This CDR3 spans 12 amino acids. V shed 0 bases and J shed 4 bases, with 3 bases lying between them. The CDR3 bases are TGTGCCAGCAGTGAAGCGCCCTATGGCTACACCTCC. Its protein is CASSEAPYGYTS.

This chain joins TRBV9 and TRBJ2-1; no definite D call. CDR1 and CDR2 (germline): SGDLS, YYNGEE. The V end was cut by 2 bases, the J end by 8 bases, with 5 bases between. The CDR3 length is 11 residues. DNA for the CDR3: TGTGCCAGCAGCGTGAAATATGAGCAGTTCTTC. Its protein product is CASSVKYEQFF. The full variable domain, its missing parts supplied by reference TRBV9 and TRBJ2-1, is DSGVTQTPKHLITATGQRVTLRCSPRSGDLSVYWYQQSLDQGLQFLIQYYNGEERAKGNILERFSAQQFPDLHSELNLSSLELGDSALYFCASSVKYEQFFGPGTRLTVL.

The V and J genes are TRBV27 and TRBJ2-7, with D possibly called TRBD1 or TRBD2 (5 bases each). Germline CDR1 reads MNHEY; CDR2 reads SMNVEV (reference sequence). V shed 5 bases and J shed 3 bases, with 14 bases lying between them. CDR3 size: 14 residues. In DNA, the CDR3 is TGTGCCAGCAGTACCCGGGACGGACACTACGAGCAGTACTTC. Translated: CASSTRDGHYEQYF.

This rearrangement joins TRBV27 to TRBJ2-2; no clear D. The CDR3 is 14 residues long. Germline CDR1 reads MNHEY; CDR2 reads SMNVEV (reference sequence). Trimming left V 2 bases short and J 5 bases short, with 9 bases between. The CDR3 region is CASSLEATTGELFF. The CDR3 DNA follows: TGTGCCAGCAGTTTAGAGGCTACTACCGGGGAGCTGTTTTTT.

The J gene is TRBJ2-3, the V gene TRBV9; 7 bases are shared with TRBD2. The V gene end was trimmed by 2 bases and the J gene end by 2 bases; junction bases not matched to a gene: 8. Germline V gives CDR1 SGDLS, CDR2 YYNGEE. The CDR3 is 16 amino acids. The chain's CDR3 is CASSVQTSRNTDTQYF. For the CDR3, the DNA is TGTGCCAGCAGCGTTCAGACTAGCAGAAACACAGATACGCAGTATTTT.

The chain is built from TRBV7-4 and TRBJ2-7; 9 nucleotides align to TRBD1. CDR3 length: 18 residues. With 5 bases clipped from V and 3 bases from J, the junction kept 17 bases outside the gene matches. Germline lookup yields CDR1 SGHVT and CDR2 SQSDAQ. DNA of the CDR3: TGTGCCAGCAGCAGAGAGGGTCACAGGGGGCCACTTTACTACGAGCAGTACTTC. This codes for CASSREGHRGPLYYEQYF.

The chain uses TRBV7-6 and TRBJ2-7; tentatively, D is TRBD2 (6 bases). The CDR3 covers 17 residues. Germline CDR1 and CDR2: SGHVS and FNYEAQ. Trimming took off 5 bases at V and 0 bases at J, with 20 bases between the two ends. CDR3 nucleotide sequence: TGTGCCAGCAGCCCCCGACCCCCTAGCGACCTCTCCTACGAGCAGTACTTC. This translates into CASSPRPPSDLSYEQYF. The full variable domain, in which reference TRBV7-6 and TRBJ2-7 provide the parts outside the CDR3, is GAGVSQSPRYKVTKRGQDVALRCDPISGHVSLYWYRQALGQGPEFLTYFNYEAQQDKSGLPNDRFSAERPEGSISTLTIQRTEQRDSAMYRCASSPRPPSDLSYEQYFGPGTRLTVT.

V gene TRBV27 combines with J gene TRBJ1-2; TRBD1 matches at 7 bases. With 0 bases clipped from V and 4 bases from J, the junction kept 8 bases outside the gene matches. Germline V lookup: CDR1 MNHEY, CDR2 SMNVEV (reference sequence). The CDR3 extends over 16 amino acids. CDR3 in DNA: TGTGCCAGCAGTTTATCGGCCCCAACAGGGGTCTATGGCTACACCTTC. It is translated as CASSLSAPTGVYGYTF.

This clone has just one count. The CDR3: CASSLSGRPLNEQFF. The DNA of the CDR3 is TGTGCCAGCAGCCTTAGCGGGAGACCGCTCAATGAGCAGTTCTTC. The V call is TRBV7-2, the J call TRBJ2-1, with 9 nucleotides matching TRBD2. The CDR3 totals 15 residues. V lost 5 bases, J lost 6 bases, and 8 bases stayed unmatched. The germline gives CDR1 SGHTA, CDR2 FQGNSA.

This sequence joins TRBV19 and TRBJ1-1, with TRBD1 matching 7 bases. This CDR3 contains 14 residues. Germline CDR1 is LNHDA and CDR2 is SQIVND (reference sequence). After removal of 1 base from V and 5 bases from J, the junction contained 4 bases not matched to a gene. CDR3 protein: CASSIGGGGTEAFF. The DNA of the CDR3 is TGTGCCAGTAGTATAGGAGGGGGCGGAACTGAAGCTTTCTTT.